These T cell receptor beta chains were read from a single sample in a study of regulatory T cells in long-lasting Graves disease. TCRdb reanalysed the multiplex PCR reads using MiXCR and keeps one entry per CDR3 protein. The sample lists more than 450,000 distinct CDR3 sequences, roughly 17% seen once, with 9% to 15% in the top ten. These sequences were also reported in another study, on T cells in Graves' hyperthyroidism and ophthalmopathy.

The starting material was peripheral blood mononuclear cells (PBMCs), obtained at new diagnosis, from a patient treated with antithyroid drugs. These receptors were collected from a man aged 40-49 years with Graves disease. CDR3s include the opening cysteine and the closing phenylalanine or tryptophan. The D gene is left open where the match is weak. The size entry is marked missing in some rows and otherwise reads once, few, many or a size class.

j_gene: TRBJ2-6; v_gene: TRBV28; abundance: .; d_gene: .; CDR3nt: TGTGCCAGCAGTTTAGAGACTAGGAAGCACCCCTCTTCTGGGGCCAACGTCCTGACTTTC; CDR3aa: CASSLETRKHPSSGANVLTF
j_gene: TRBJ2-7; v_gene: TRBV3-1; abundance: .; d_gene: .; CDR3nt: TGTGCCAGCCTTAAATGGAGGCAGATGGACTTC; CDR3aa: CASLKWRQMDF
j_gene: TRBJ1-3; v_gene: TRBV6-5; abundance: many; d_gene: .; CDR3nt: TGTGCCAGCAGTTACGAGGGGCAAGCTGGAAACACCATATATTTT; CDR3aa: CASSYEGQAGNTIYF
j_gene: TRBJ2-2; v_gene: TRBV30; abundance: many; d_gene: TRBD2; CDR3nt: TGTGCCTGGAGTGTACGAGCGGGAGGCATAAACACCGGGGAGCTGTTTTTT; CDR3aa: CAWSVRAGGINTGELFF
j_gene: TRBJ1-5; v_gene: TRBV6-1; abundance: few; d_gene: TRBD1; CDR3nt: TGTGCCAGCAGTAGCCGGGACAGGGTCAATCAGCCCCAGCATTTT; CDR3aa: CASSSRDRVNQPQHF
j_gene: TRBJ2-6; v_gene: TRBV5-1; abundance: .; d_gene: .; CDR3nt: TGCGCCAGCAGCACGGGGTTTACCGGGGCCAACGTCCTGACTTTC; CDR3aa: CASSTGFTGANVLTF
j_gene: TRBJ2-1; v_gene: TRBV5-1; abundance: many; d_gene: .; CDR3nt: TGCGCCAGCAGCGCCGTACAGGGCAATGAGCAGTTCTTC; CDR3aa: CASSAVQGNEQFF
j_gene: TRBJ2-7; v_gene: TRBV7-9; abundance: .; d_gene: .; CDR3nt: TGTGCCAGCAGCTTAGGGGGGGGCCAGCGCGAGCAGTACTTC; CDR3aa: CASSLGGGQREQYF
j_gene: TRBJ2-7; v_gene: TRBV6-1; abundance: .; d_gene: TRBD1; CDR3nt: TGTGCCAGCAGAATGACAGGGGGCTTTTACGAGCAGTACTTC; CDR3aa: CASRMTGGFYEQYF
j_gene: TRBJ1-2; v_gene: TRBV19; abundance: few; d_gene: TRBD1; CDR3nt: TGTGCCAGTAGCCGCGACAGGGGGCTGAATGGCTACACCTTC; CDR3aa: CASSRDRGLNGYTF
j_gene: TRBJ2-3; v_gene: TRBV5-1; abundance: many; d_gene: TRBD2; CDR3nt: TGCGCCAGCAGCTTCGGAGATCTAGCGGGAGTGTCAGATACGCAGTATTTT; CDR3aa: CASSFGDLAGVSDTQYF